This paragraph covers one T cell receptor (beta chain) sequence. Its target is unknown. The PCR made use of 60 Vbeta and 13 Jbeta primers. Some clones are missing from TCRdb's copy, which holds only in-frame ones; the method was immunoSEQ multiplex PCR. Among 150,000 to 170,000 clones listed, about three quarters were seen once. These data come from a study of cytomegalovirus exposure and HLA in healthy donors. Study-level points and caveats: Trimming of TCR beta V- and J-genes showed a link, identified in a later analysis, to a missense DCLRE1C variant.

The germline V gene encodes CDR1 SGHVS and CDR2 FQNEAQ. The CDR3 has 11 residues. V was pared by 5 bases and J by 8 bases, with 7 bases between. The sample comprised PBMCs. The sequence was obtained from a young man in good health and CMV-seronegative. This sequence joins TRBV7-8 and TRBJ2-1; possibly TRBD2 for D (5 bases). CDR3 sequence reads: CASSPSYEQFF. The CDR3 region has the DNA TGTGCCAGCAGCCCTAGCTATGAGCAGTTCTTC.